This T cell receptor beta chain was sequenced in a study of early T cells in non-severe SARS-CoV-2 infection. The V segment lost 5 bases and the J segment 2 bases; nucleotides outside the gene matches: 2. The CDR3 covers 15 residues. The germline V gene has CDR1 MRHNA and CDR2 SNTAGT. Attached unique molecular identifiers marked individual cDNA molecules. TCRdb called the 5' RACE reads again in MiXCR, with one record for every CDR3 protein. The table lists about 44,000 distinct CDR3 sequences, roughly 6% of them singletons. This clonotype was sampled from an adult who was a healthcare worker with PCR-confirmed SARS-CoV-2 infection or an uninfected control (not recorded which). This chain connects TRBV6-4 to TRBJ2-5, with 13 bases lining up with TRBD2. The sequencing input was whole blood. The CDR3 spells CASSRLAGGQETQYF. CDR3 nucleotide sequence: TGTGCCAGCAGTAGACTAGCGGGGGGTCAAGAGACCCAGTACTTC.